Shown below are 30 T cell receptor beta chains from a single sample sequenced in a study of cytomegalovirus exposure and HLA in healthy donors. It was with 60 Vbeta and 13 Jbeta primers that the PCR ran. The assay was immunoSEQ multiplex PCR, and TCRdb's table has in-frame clones only and misses some. The table has approximately 220,000 clones, 75% to 90% seen once. Material for sequencing was PBMCs. Receptors originate from a boy aged 2-15 years in good health and CMV-seronegative.

The rearrangement links TRBV5-1 to TRBJ2-1, with 13 nucleotides matching TRBD2. V lost 0 bases to trimming and J lost 2 bases; unmatched junction nucleotides: 11. The CDR3 has 20 amino acids. CDR1 SGHRS and CDR2 YFSETQ come from the germline V gene. DNA for the CDR3: TGCGCCAGCAGCTTGGAAGGGCGGACTAGCGGGAGTAGGACCTACAATGAGCAGTTCTTC. Residues: CASSLEGRTSGSRTYNEQFF.

The rearrangement joins TRBV5-6 to TRBJ1-2; D is ambiguous. V was cut by 4 bases and J by 2 bases, with 12 bases left in between. Germline CDR1 reads SGHDT; CDR2 reads YYEEEE. There are 14 residues in the CDR3. CDR3: CASSPLQPNYGYTF. CDR3 nucleotides: TGTGCCAGCAGCCCTTTACAGCCGAACTATGGCTACACCTTC.

The genes are TRBV5-6 and TRBJ2-5; 9 nucleotides agree with TRBD1. CDR1 is SGHDT and CDR2 is YYEEEE in the germline V gene. With 0 bases clipped from V and 7 bases from J, the junction kept 1 base outside the gene matches. CDR3 size: 13 residues. This CDR3 is CASSLATGGTQYF. As DNA, the CDR3 is TGTGCCAGCAGCTTGGCGACAGGGGGGACCCAGTACTTC.

The chain recombines TRBV29-1 with TRBJ2-7, with 9 positions matching TRBD1. Per the germline V gene, CDR1 is SQVTM and CDR2 is ANQGSEA. The CDR3 spans 12 residues. The V segment lost 6 bases and the J segment 2 bases; nucleotides outside the gene matches: 2. The CDR3 coding sequence is TGCAGCGTCGGGGACAGGGCCTACGAGCAGTACTTC. Translating gives CSVGDRAYEQYF.

The genes are TRBV6-5 and TRBJ1-2; 8 bases map to TRBD1. Losses at the gene ends were 5 bases for V and 3 bases for J; bases not matched to a gene: 8. Germline V CDR1 and CDR2: MNHEY, SVGAGI. The CDR3 loop spans 15 amino acids. The CDR3 bases are TGTGCCAGCAGTCGAGGGGACAGGCGCCACTATGGCTACACCTTC. As protein: CASSRGDRRHYGYTF.

The chain carries TRBV5-6 and TRBJ2-7; TRBD2 matches 7 bases. Germline V gives CDR1 SGHDT, CDR2 YYEEEE. J was trimmed by 3 bases and V by 5 bases; bases with no gene match: 8. This CDR3 comprises 14 residues. Written as DNA, the CDR3 is TGTGCCAGCAGTGTTCGCGGGAGAGTCTACGAGCAGTACTTC. It is translated as CASSVRGRVYEQYF.

The chain combines TRBV6-5 with TRBJ2-3; 8 positions agree with TRBD1. CDR3 length: 15 amino acids. Germline V CDR1 and CDR2: MNHEY, SVGAGI. V shed 7 bases, J shed 3 bases, and the junction held 9 bases outside the gene matches. CDR3 nucleotide sequence: TGTGCCAGCACCCGGACAGGGCGTGGAACAGATACGCAGTATTTT. Amino acids: CASTRTGRGTDTQYF.

With respect to this clone: Other DNA sequences from this sample encode an identical CDR3 as well. The V gene is TRBV30, the J gene TRBJ2-2; no definite D call. CDR3 length: 13 amino acids. V lost 0 bases, J lost 5 bases, and 7 bases lay in between. Per the germline V gene, CDR1 is GTSNPN and CDR2 is SVGIG (reference sequence). The CDR3 loop reads CAWSVLRTGELFF. The DNA of the CDR3 is TGTGCCTGGAGTGTACTCCGGACCGGGGAGCTGTTTTTT.

The chain is built from TRBV6-5 and TRBJ2-7; TRBD1 is a possible D gene (6 bases). With 6 bases removed from V and 11 bases from J, the gap between germline ends came to 17 bases. The germline V gene has CDR1 MNHEY and CDR2 SVGAGI. The CDR3 is 12 amino acids. In DNA form, the CDR3 reads TGTGCCAGCAGCCCCGCCCAGGGGCGGGAGTACTTC. Its protein product is CASSPAQGREYF.

The CDR3 DNA reads TGTGCCAGCAGCACCGGACAGGGGGGGAATCAGCCCCAGCATTTT. Its protein product is CASSTGQGGNQPQHF. The rearrangement joins TRBV9 to TRBJ1-5; 10 bases fit TRBD1. V lost 4 bases, J lost 4 bases, and 5 bases stayed unmatched. The CDR3 contains 15 residues. From germline, CDR1 is SGDLS and CDR2 YYNGEE. Based on the CDR3 plus reference TRBV9 and TRBJ1-5, the full variable domain is DSGVTQTPKHLITATGQRVTLRCSPRSGDLSVYWYQQSLDQGLQFLIQYYNGEERAKGNILERFSAQQFPDLHSELNLSSLELGDSALYFCASSTGQGGNQPQHFGDGTRLSIL.

In its sample, this clone was seen once. The chain is built from TRBV6-5 and TRBJ2-7, with TRBD1 matching 7 bases. V was pared by 4 bases and J by 3 bases, with 6 bases of the junction left unmatched. The CDR3 contains 14 residues. The germline gives CDR1 MNHEY, CDR2 SVGAGI. CDR3 coding DNA: TGTGCCAGCAGTTGGGGGACAGATTTCTACGAGCAGTACTTC. It translates to CASSWGTDFYEQYF.

As DNA, the CDR3 is TGTGCCAGCAGTGTTGGGACTAGCGCTAAGAATACGCAGTATTTT. Encoded protein: CASSVGTSAKNTQYF. The J gene is TRBJ2-3, the V gene TRBV6-1, with TRBD2 identical over 10 bases. Germline loops: CDR1 MNHNS, CDR2 SASEGT. The V segment lost 4 bases and the J segment 7 bases; nucleotides outside the gene matches: 8. CDR3 length: 15 amino acids.

The chain has TRBV18 and TRBJ2-5, with 8 bases identical to TRBD1. The V gene's germline CDR1 is KGHSH and CDR2 LQKENI. The junction had 6 bases not matched to a gene; V was cut back by 1 base and J by 5 bases. The CDR3 totals 15 residues. The CDR3 loop reads CASSPLAGGGETQYF. DNA for the CDR3: TGTGCCAGCTCACCACTCGCAGGGGGCGGGGAGACCCAGTACTTC.

The chain combines TRBV29-1 with TRBJ2-5, with D tentatively TRBD2 (5 bases). Germline V gives CDR1 SQVTM, CDR2 ANQGSEA. V was trimmed by 0 bases and J by 7 bases, leaving 12 bases between them. CDR3 length: 13 residues. The CDR3 region is CSVEEVATGTQYF. The DNA for the CDR3 is TGCAGCGTTGAAGAAGTAGCGACCGGGACCCAGTACTTC.

CDR3 in DNA: TGTGCCAGCAGCCGCGACAGTAGCAATCAGCCCCAGCATTTT. The encoded protein is CASSRDSSNQPQHF. This chain links TRBV6-1 with TRBJ1-5; a weak D match, TRBD1 (5 bases). Trimming left V 6 bases short and J 0 bases short, with 9 bases between. The germline V gene has CDR1 MNHNS and CDR2 SASEGT. The CDR3 totals 14 residues.

The rearrangement links TRBV30 to TRBJ1-6, with 8 bases lining up with TRBD1. V was clipped by 2 bases and J by 6 bases; unmatched bases: 3. This CDR3 spans 14 amino acids. CDR1 is GTSNPN, CDR2 SVGIG, per germline (reference sequence). The CDR3, as DNA: TGTGCCTGGAGTTGGACAGGGTCTAATTCACCCCTCCACTTT. This encodes CAWSWTGSNSPLHF.

Of note for this clone: One end of the junction varies from germline; a read error may be responsible. The chain combines TRBV5-4 with TRBJ2-7, with 9 bases fitting TRBD1. The CDR3 runs to 14 residues. Germline V gives CDR1 SGHNT, CDR2 YYREEE (reference sequence). The CDR3 loop is CASRLGTGSSEQYF. The CDR3 DNA is TGTGCCAGCAGATTGGGGACAGGGAGTAGCGAGCAGTACTTC.

The V gene is TRBV11-2, the J gene TRBJ2-7; 7 nucleotides agree with TRBD1. The CDR3 is 15 residues long. Per germline, CDR1 SGHAT and CDR2 FQNNGV. Trimming took 3 bases from V and 4 from J; bases not matched to a gene: 9. The CDR3 DNA follows: TGTGCCAGCAGCTTTGAGGGACAGCTCCTATACGAGCAGTACTTC. Protein product: CASSFEGQLLYEQYF.

This chain connects TRBV19 to TRBJ2-5; D not certain. V dropped 3 bases and J dropped 0 bases, with 8 bases sitting between them. Per germline, CDR1 LNHDA and CDR2 SQIVND (reference sequence). CDR3 length: 14 amino acids. Here the CDR3 DNA reads TGTGCCAGTAGTATGTCCAGTGACCAAGAGACCCAGTACTTC. This translates into CASSMSSDQETQYF. Variable domain in full (rest from reference TRBV19 and TRBJ2-5): DGGITQSPKYLFRKEGQNVTLSCEQNLNHDAMYWYRQDPGQGLRLIYYSQIVNDFQKGDIAEGYSVSREKKESFPLTVTSAQKNPTAFYLCASSMSSDQETQYFGPGTRLLVL.

This sequence joins TRBV6-5 and TRBJ2-5; 11 nucleotides line up with TRBD1. With V trimmed by 6 bases and J by 6 bases, 6 bases remained unmatched. Germline V lookup: CDR1 MNHEY, CDR2 SVGAGI. The CDR3 length is 14 residues. The CDR3: CASRGTGGGKTQYF. In DNA form, the CDR3 reads TGTGCCAGCAGGGGGACAGGGGGTGGGAAGACCCAGTACTTC.

V usage is TRBV7-9 and J usage is TRBJ2-1; D gene unclear. The CDR3 loop spans 13 amino acids. V lost 8 bases and J 7 bases, leaving 15 bases between the germline ends. Germline V lookup: CDR1 SEHNR, CDR2 FQNEAQ (reference sequence). The DNA for the CDR3 is TGTGCCAGCTCCATCGGCAGGTGGAATGAGCAGTTCTTC. The encoded protein is CASSIGRWNEQFF.

This rearrangement joins TRBV7-6 to TRBJ1-4; D is ambiguous. Germline CDR1 and CDR2: SGHVS and FNYEAQ. The CDR3 spans 15 residues. Trimming removed 3 bases from V and 2 bases from J, with 10 bases in between. CDR3 DNA sequence: TGTGCCAGCAGCTTTGGAGTGGCGACTAATGAAAAACTGTTTTTT. This sequence encodes CASSFGVATNEKLFF.

The V and J genes are TRBV25-1 and TRBJ2-7, with D possibly being TRBD1 (5 bases). The CDR3 is 14 amino acids. The V and J ends lost 4 bases and 5 bases respectively, with 15 bases between them. The germline CDR1 and CDR2 sequences are MGHDK and SYGVNS. For the CDR3, the DNA is TGTGCCAGCAGTGCGGCAGGGAAACGGGACGAGCAGTACTTC. Its translation: CASSAAGKRDEQYF.

V and J are TRBV7-2 and TRBJ2-6, with TRBD1 identical over 7 bases. This CDR3 contains 18 residues. Trimming at V came to 0 bases and at J to 1 base, leaving 6 bases not matched to a gene. Germline V CDR1 and CDR2: SGHTA, FQGNSA. The DNA of the CDR3 is TGTGCCAGCAGCTTAGCAGTCCTGACAGGGTCTGGGGCCAACGTCCTGACTTTC. It specifies CASSLAVLTGSGANVLTF.

This clone was seen a few times. This rearrangement joins TRBV6-5 to TRBJ1-1; 9 positions agree with TRBD1. The length of the CDR3 is 15 residues. V was clipped by 6 bases and J by 3 bases; unmatched bases: 8. CDR1 is MNHEY and CDR2 is SVGAGI in the germline V gene. The CDR3 loop is CASSRWDRADTEAFF. For the CDR3, the DNA is TGTGCCAGCAGCAGGTGGGACAGGGCGGACACTGAAGCTTTCTTT.

V and J are TRBV30 and TRBJ2-7; the D gene is possibly TRBD2 (7 bases). This CDR3 is built from 19 residues. From germline, CDR1 is GTSNPN and CDR2 SVGIG (reference sequence). V lost 0 bases, J lost 2 bases, and 26 bases lay in between. CDR3 amino acids: CAWSVNPGAGDGFPYEQYF. The CDR3 DNA follows: TGTGCCTGGAGTGTAAACCCGGGGGCGGGAGACGGCTTTCCCTACGAGCAGTACTTC.

This chain joins TRBV7-2 and TRBJ2-1, with 8 bases fitting TRBD2. The V segment lost 11 bases and the J segment 9 bases; nucleotides outside the gene matches: 15. The CDR3 is 14 amino acids. The V gene's germline CDR1 is SGHTA and CDR2 FQGNSA. The CDR3 spells CALRRGLDRIEQFF. The DNA of the CDR3 is TGTGCCTTAAGGAGGGGACTAGACCGAATTGAGCAGTTCTTC.

This chain connects TRBV9 to TRBJ1-2; D call uncertain. CDR1 and CDR2 (germline): SGDLS, YYNGEE. Trimming pared 0 bases from V and 14 bases from J, leaving 14 bases between. The CDR3 consists of 12 residues. The CDR3 protein is CASSVGGTAKTF. The CDR3, as DNA: TGTGCCAGCAGCGTAGGTGGCACAGCCAAAACCTTC.

The rearrangement joins TRBV6-5 to TRBJ1-5; 11 nucleotides align to TRBD1. Trimming took 4 bases from V and 7 from J; bases not matched to a gene: 3. In germline, CDR1 is MNHEY, CDR2 SVGAGI. The CDR3 totals 14 residues. Here the CDR3 reads CASSWTGGWQPQHF. CDR3 DNA sequence: TGTGCCAGCAGTTGGACAGGGGGCTGGCAGCCCCAGCATTTT.

This clone came up a few times. This chain connects TRBV4-1 to TRBJ1-1, with TRBD1 identical over 8 bases. The ends lost 5 bases at V and 11 bases at J; junction bases unmatched: 7. CDR1 and CDR2 (germline): MGHRA, YSYEKL. The CDR3 has 12 amino acids. DNA for the CDR3: TGCGCCAGCAGCGACAGGGGTTTCCAGGCTTTCTTT. Translating gives CASSDRGFQAFF.